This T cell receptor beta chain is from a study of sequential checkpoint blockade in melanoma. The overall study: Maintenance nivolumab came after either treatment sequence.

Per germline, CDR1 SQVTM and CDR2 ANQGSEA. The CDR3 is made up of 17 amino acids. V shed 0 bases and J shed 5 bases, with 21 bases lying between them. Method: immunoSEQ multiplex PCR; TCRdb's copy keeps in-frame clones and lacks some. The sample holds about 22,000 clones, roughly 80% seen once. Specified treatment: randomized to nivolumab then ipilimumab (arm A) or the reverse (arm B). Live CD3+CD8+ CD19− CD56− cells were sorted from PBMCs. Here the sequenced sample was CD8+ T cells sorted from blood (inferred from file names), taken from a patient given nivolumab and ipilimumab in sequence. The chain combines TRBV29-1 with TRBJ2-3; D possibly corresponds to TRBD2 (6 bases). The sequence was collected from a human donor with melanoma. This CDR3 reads CSVEDPRGAPPGDTQYF. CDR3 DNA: TGCAGCGTTGAAGATCCCCGCGGGGCCCCCCCCGGAGATACGCAGTATTTT.